This TCR beta chain is from a study of CD8 T cells in ankylosing spondylitis. For this clonotype: Its target is not known.

Regarding the study as a whole: Past research had described some motif variants in reactive arthritis synovial fluid and blood. In ankylosing spondylitis patients, matched synovial fluid reportedly showed significant enrichment of disease-linked clones. The study identified a TCR beta motif of roughly eight highly homologous variants that appeared characteristic of ankylosing spondylitis blood.

Trimming removed 1 base at V and 7 bases at J, with 16 bases between. The germline CDR1 and CDR2 sequences are DFQATT and SNEGSKA (reference sequence). CDR3 length: 14 amino acids. TCRdb redid the calling of the 5' RACE reads with MiXCR, one entry per CDR3 protein. Altogether 300,000 to 400,000 distinct CDR3 sequences are present, about 14% being singletons, with the ten largest covering 1.1%. This chain uses TRBV20-1 with TRBJ2-5; TRBD2 is a possible D gene (6 bases). This TCR derives from a male donor with ankylosing spondylitis or in good health (not recorded which). Sequencing was carried out using blood, either unsorted or a sorted T cell fraction (not recorded which). The CDR3 nucleotides are TGCAGTGCTAGAGCCCCGACTAGTAAGGGGACCCAGTACTTC. It specifies CSARAPTSKGTQYF.